These 20 T cell receptor beta chains were all obtained from the same sample, sequenced in a study of T cell repertoires in cytomegalovirus infection (dated by TCRdb to the late 2010s). Sequenced using an Illumina HiSeq 1500. Using fastp at Q25 and MiXCR, TCRdb reprocessed the public reads and kept productive beta chains. For every CDR3 protein sequence, its rows merge into one entry that carries the most common genes and DNA. The sample profile shows around 210,000 distinct CDR3 sequences; 6% to 8% of them were found once. The ten most abundant clones make up about 6.3% of the sample. The sequencing sample was made of PBMCs. All receptors derive from a human donor in good health (CMV status not recorded). Some clones in this sample may be carry-over from other donors' samples.

This clonotype has a count of ten or more. The chain uses TRBV28 and TRBJ2-7; D perhaps matches TRBD1 (7 bases). Trimming stripped 3 bases from V and 3 bases from J, with 12 bases between. This CDR3 spans 14 amino acids. CDR1 is MDHEN, CDR2 SYDVKM, per germline. CDR3 in amino acids: CASSLGRGDYEQYF. In DNA, the CDR3 is TGTGCCAGCAGTTTGGGCAGGGGGGACTACGAGCAGTACTTC.

This clonotype has ten or more counts. The chain combines TRBV7-2 with TRBJ1-5; D not resolved. The CDR3 loop spans 15 amino acids. The V and J ends lost 4 bases and 0 bases respectively, with 10 bases between them. Germline CDR1 and CDR2: SGHTA and FQGNSA. In DNA form, the CDR3 reads TGTGCCAGCAGCTCGGGTTTCCATAGCAATCAGCCCCAGCATTTT. Its translation: CASSSGFHSNQPQHF.

The table lists this clonotype with many counts. The chain carries TRBV20-1 and TRBJ2-7; 7 nucleotides line up with TRBD2. Germline V lookup: CDR1 DFQATT, CDR2 SNEGSKA (reference sequence). CDR3 size: 13 residues. The trim removed 6 bases at V and 6 bases at J, leaving 11 bases unmatched. DNA for the CDR3: TGCAGTGCATGGCGGGAGATGGGCGGCGAGCAGTACTTC. Protein sequence: CSAWREMGGEQYF.

This clonotype was seen repeatedly, ten times or more. The CDR3 here is CASSGSSGNTIYF. The CDR3 coding sequence is TGTGCCAGCAGCGGAAGCTCTGGAAACACCATATATTTT. This chain links TRBV11-3 with TRBJ1-3; D ambiguous. CDR1 SGHNT and CDR2 YENEEA come from the germline V gene. Trimming pared 5 bases from V and 0 bases from J, leaving 5 bases between. This CDR3 spans 13 amino acids.

This clonotype was recorded at least ten times. The chain carries TRBV29-1 and TRBJ2-3; D is tentatively TRBD1 or TRBD2 (5 bases each). CDR3 length: 16 residues. Germline CDR1 reads SQVTM; CDR2 reads ANQGSEA. V was trimmed by 4 bases and J by 1 base, leaving 18 bases between them. CDR3 sequence: CSVAATGAPRTDTQYF. The CDR3 DNA reads as TGCAGCGTTGCGGCGACCGGGGCGCCACGCACAGATACGCAGTATTTT.

The V gene is TRBV20-1, the J gene TRBJ1-5; 7 bases are shared with TRBD1. The CDR3 is 16 amino acids. The junction had 12 bases not matched to a gene; V was cut back by 4 bases and J by 3 bases. Germline V gives CDR1 DFQATT, CDR2 SNEGSKA (reference sequence). The CDR3 here is CSAKDRRGGFNQPQHF. The CDR3 region has the DNA TGCAGTGCTAAGGACAGGAGAGGGGGTTTCAATCAGCCCCAGCATTTT.

Regarding this clonotype: This sequence may be a read error, since a much larger clone differs from it by one base. The rearrangement uses TRBV29-1 and TRBJ1-5; D is perhaps TRBD1 (6 bases). Germline V CDR1 and CDR2: SQVTM, ANQGSEA. This CDR3 is built from 12 residues. V was cut by 5 bases and J by 9 bases, with 14 bases left in between. The CDR3 sequence: CSVSGEGLPQHF. The CDR3 coding sequence is TGCAGCGTTTCAGGGGAGGGGCTGCCCCAGCATTTT.

This clonotype was seen many times. The chain has TRBV20-1 and TRBJ1-5, with 9 bases aligning to TRBD1. The J segment lost 5 bases and the V segment lost 2 bases, leaving 1 base of the junction unmatched. This CDR3 has 13 amino acids. In germline, CDR1 is DFQATT, CDR2 SNEGSKA (reference sequence). CDR3 region: CSARRDRDQPQHF. The CDR3 coding sequence is TGCAGTGCTAGAAGGGACAGGGATCAGCCCCAGCATTTT.

This clonotype was found many times. This rearrangement joins TRBV5-5 to TRBJ1-2; D gene ambiguous. Per germline, CDR1 SGHKS and CDR2 YYEKEE (reference sequence). V was shortened by 4 bases and J by 0 bases, with 10 bases between the two germline ends. The CDR3 contains 14 residues. Written as DNA, the CDR3 is TGTGCCAGCAGCGGAGCGGCCCCTAACTATGGCTACACCTTC. The encoded protein is CASSGAAPNYGYTF.

The table lists this clonotype with many counts. The V and J genes are TRBV14 and TRBJ1-6, with D unresolved. CDR1 is SGHDN, CDR2 FVKESK, per germline. V was cut by 4 bases and J by 9 bases, with 10 bases left in between. This CDR3 region has 13 residues. CDR3 residues: CASSPTVVSPLHF. Here the CDR3 DNA reads TGTGCCAGCAGCCCGACGGTGGTTTCACCCCTCCACTTT.

The sample holds many counts of this clonotype. This chain connects TRBV28 to TRBJ1-2, with D perhaps TRBD1 (5 bases). Germline CDR1 reads MDHEN; CDR2 reads SYDVKM. CDR3 length: 15 residues. The ends were cut back, 5 bases at V and 0 bases at J, with 13 bases in the middle. In DNA, the CDR3 is TGTGCCAGCAGTACTCCGGGACGTACTAACTATGGCTACACCTTC. It specifies CASSTPGRTNYGYTF.

This clonotype was observed a few times. The V call is TRBV4-2, the J call TRBJ2-1; D ambiguous. The ends were cut back, 2 bases at V and 0 bases at J, with 11 bases in the middle. The CDR3 extends over 16 amino acids. Per germline, CDR1 LGHNA and CDR2 YNFKEQ. The CDR3 nucleotides read TGTGCCAGCAGCCAACCACAGTCCAGCTCCTACAATGAGCAGTTCTTC. It is translated as CASSQPQSSSYNEQFF.

This clonotype was recorded at least ten times. The rearrangement links TRBV28 to TRBJ2-3, with 12 bases aligning to TRBD1. J gave up 6 bases and V 6 bases, and 10 bases lay outside the gene matches. Germline V gene sequence: CDR1 MDHEN, CDR2 SYDVKM. The CDR3 totals 16 residues. CDR3 loop: CASRTGTGGVEDTQYF. CDR3 nucleotides: TGTGCCAGCAGAACCGGGACAGGGGGCGTCGAGGATACGCAGTATTTT.

This clonotype was seen at least ten times. The J gene is TRBJ1-1, the V gene TRBV7-2; D not certain. The CDR3 runs to 13 residues. Deletions cut 5 bases from V and 3 bases from J, with 10 bases between. Germline assignment: CDR1 SGHTA and CDR2 FQGNSA. CDR3 DNA sequence: TGTGCCAGCAGCCGCGCCCGGGACACTGAAGCTTTCTTT. Translating it yields CASSRARDTEAFF.

This clonotype has at least ten counts. This chain's CDR3 is CSATGQGNYEQYF. The CDR3 DNA reads TGCAGTGCTACCGGACAGGGGAACTACGAGCAGTACTTC. The rearrangement uses TRBV20-1 and TRBJ2-7; 9 bases are a match to TRBD1. This CDR3 contains 13 residues. CDR1 and CDR2 (germline): DFQATT, SNEGSKA (reference sequence). V lost 4 bases to trimming and J lost 3 bases; unmatched junction nucleotides: 4.

This clonotype was seen ten or more times. The J gene is TRBJ1-1, the V gene TRBV4-1, with D possibly being TRBD1 (5 bases). The CDR3 length is 16 residues. Per germline, CDR1 MGHRA and CDR2 YSYEKL. Between the trimmed V and J ends, which lost 0 bases and 0 bases, there was a span of 11 bases. The DNA of the CDR3 is TGCGCCAGCAGCCAAGACTTGACAGCCATGAACACTGAAGCTTTCTTT. It yields the protein CASSQDLTAMNTEAFF.

This clonotype was seen at least ten times. This chain connects TRBV15 to TRBJ1-2; 9 nucleotides match TRBD1. The CDR3 consists of 17 residues. Germline lookup yields CDR1 LNHNV and CDR2 YYDKDF (reference sequence). Trimming cost V 0 bases and J 6 bases; bases outside gene matches: 11. The CDR3 nucleotides read TGTGCCACCAGCAGAGATAATGGAGAGACAGGGGGTCATGGCTACACCTTC. It encodes CATSRDNGETGGHGYTF.

This clonotype came up many times. V and J are TRBV3-1 and TRBJ1-2, with D tentatively TRBD1 (6 bases). The CDR3 has 15 residues. The germline V gene has CDR1 LGHDT and CDR2 YNNKEL (reference sequence). Deletions cut 5 bases from V and 4 bases from J, with 17 bases between. The DNA of the CDR3 is TGTGCCAGCAGCGCAGGAGGGGGGCGTCCCTATGGCTACACCTTC. It is translated as CASSAGGGRPYGYTF.

Ten or more counts support this clonotype. V is TRBV14 and J is TRBJ1-1, with TRBD1 matching over 9 bases. Germline V gene sequence: CDR1 SGHDN, CDR2 FVKESK. V was clipped by 3 bases and J by 2 bases; unmatched bases: 10. The CDR3 is 17 amino acids. CDR3 region: CASSQAGQGIFNTEAFF. DNA for the CDR3: TGTGCCAGCAGCCAGGCCGGACAGGGGATATTTAACACTGAAGCTTTCTTT.

This clonotype was observed many times. The chain combines TRBV29-1 with TRBJ2-5; 7 positions match TRBD1. Germline V gene data show CDR1 as SQVTM and CDR2 as ANQGSEA. V trimming: 6 bases; J trimming: 4 bases; junction bases outside the gene matches: 14. The CDR3 length is 15 residues. The CDR3 protein is CSVPNNRGGGETQYF. DNA of the CDR3: TGCAGCGTCCCCAACAACAGGGGCGGAGGAGAGACCCAGTACTTC.